A single sample is the source of the 6 T cell receptor beta chains below, sequenced in a study of T cell responses to AZD1222 COVID-19 vaccine. Sequenced by immunoSEQ multiplex PCR; TCRdb stores in-frame clones only, minus some. The sample shows approximately 120,000 clones, around nine tenths of them seen only once. Sequencing was performed on peripheral blood, taken on day 0 of AZD1222 vaccination. These receptors came from an adult in good health.

This clone was observed at least ten times. The chain recombines TRBV21-1 with TRBJ1-6; the DNA was not compared with TRBD1, the D call given in the table. TRBV21-1 is marked as a pseudogene. The CDR3 is 14 residues long. CDR3 in DNA: TGTGCCACCCAACAGGGGGCGCTGGGTTCACCCCTCCACTTT. Residues: CATQQGALGSPLHF.

This clone was recorded only once. The rearrangement links TRBV28 to TRBJ1-2, with D unresolved. The CDR3 length is 13 residues. The V end was cut by 7 bases, the J end by 4 bases, with 13 bases between. Looked up from germline, CDR1 is MDHEN and CDR2 is SYDVKM. CDR3 region: CASTNGGSYGYTF. CDR3 DNA: TGTGCCAGCACCAACGGTGGCAGCTATGGCTACACCTTC.

This rearrangement joins TRBV28 to TRBJ2-3, with a weak D call TRBD1 (5 bases). V was trimmed by 6 bases and J by 3 bases, leaving 16 bases between them. Germline loops: CDR1 MDHEN, CDR2 SYDVKM. The CDR3 contains 15 residues. Written as DNA, the CDR3 is TGTGCCAGCAGACCTCTAGGGGTAGGGACAGATACGCAGTATTTT. Encoded protein: CASRPLGVGTDTQYF.

This clone came up once. The chain recombines TRBV28 with TRBJ1-5, with 7 bases lining up with TRBD1. The germline CDR1 and CDR2 sequences are MDHEN and SYDVKM. J lost 6 bases, V lost 7 bases, and 12 bases had no gene match. The length of the CDR3 is 15 residues. The CDR3 is CASIVGGQAAQPQHF. The CDR3 DNA reads TGTGCCAGCATTGTGGGAGGACAGGCAGCTCAGCCCCAGCATTTT.

The CDR3 loop is CASSLQGYEQYF. CDR3 in DNA: TGTGCCAGCAGTTTACAGGGGTACGAGCAGTACTTC. The chain has TRBV6-5 and TRBJ2-7, with 7 bases matching TRBD1. The junction had 1 base not matched to a gene; V was cut back by 4 bases and J by 4 bases. Germline CDR1 is MNHEY and CDR2 is SVGAGI. The CDR3 is 12 residues long.

This rearrangement joins TRBV30 to TRBJ1-1; D is unclear. The CDR3 consists of 11 residues. Trimming took off 1 base at V and 7 bases at J, with 7 bases between the two ends. Germline V lookup: CDR1 GTSNPN, CDR2 SVGIG (reference sequence). CDR3 DNA: TGTGCCTGGAGTGCCCGGGATGAAGCTTTCTTT. Translated, it gives CAWSARDEAFF.